These T cell receptor beta chains were read from a single sample in a study of T cell responses to AZD1222 COVID-19 vaccine. Repertoires were generated with immunoSEQ multiplex PCR, while TCRdb's copy carries only in-frame clones and drops some. Here the sample spans around 160,000 clones, 75% to 85% being singletons. The input for sequencing was peripheral blood, taken on day 0 of MenACWY control vaccination. The receptors here all came from an adult in good health. The conserved cysteine and the conserved F or W are not part of the CDR3 here. Each record gives: V gene, CDR3 length, J gene, D gene, CDR3 protein. D genes are given only for firm matches.

v_gene: TRBV6-5; len: 11; j_gene: TRBJ1-2; d_gene: .; CDR3aa: ASRFDRRAGYT
v_gene: TRBV13; len: 13; j_gene: TRBJ1-6; d_gene: TRBD1; CDR3aa: ASSLGDRSNSPLH
v_gene: TRBV11-1; len: 11; j_gene: TRBJ1-4; d_gene: .; CDR3aa: ASSLNRVEKLF
v_gene: TRBV6-6; len: 12; j_gene: TRBJ2-7; d_gene: .; CDR3aa: ASSYGGDRYEQY
v_gene: TRBV7-8; len: 13; j_gene: TRBJ2-3; d_gene: TRBD2; CDR3aa: ASSLLAGGRDTQY
v_gene: TRBV5-6; len: 14; j_gene: TRBJ2-5; d_gene: .; CDR3aa: ASSFLGGVGQETQY
v_gene: TRBV1; len: 15; j_gene: TRBJ1-5; d_gene: .; CDR3aa: TSSHNGRTYSNQPQH
v_gene: TRBV12-3/TRBV12-4; len: 11; j_gene: TRBJ2-5; d_gene: .; CDR3aa: ASSLGPLGTQY
v_gene: TRBV3-1/TRBV3-2; len: 13; j_gene: TRBJ2-5; d_gene: TRBD2; CDR3aa: ASSPPPAGGETQY
v_gene: TRBV28; len: 15; j_gene: TRBJ2-5; d_gene: .; CDR3aa: ASSLSRPGGWGETQY
v_gene: TRBV18; len: 12; j_gene: TRBJ2-7; d_gene: TRBD2; CDR3aa: ASSSGGIPYEQY
v_gene: TRBV14; len: 15; j_gene: TRBJ1-5; d_gene: TRBD1; CDR3aa: ASSRLWTGWVYQPQH
v_gene: TRBV5-4; len: 14; j_gene: TRBJ1-2; d_gene: TRBD1; CDR3aa: ASSWAPDRVNYGYT
v_gene: TRBV10-2; len: 13; j_gene: TRBJ2-7; d_gene: TRBD1; CDR3aa: ASSEPTGARYEQY
v_gene: TRBV4-1; len: 15; j_gene: TRBJ1-5; d_gene: .; CDR3aa: ASSQELVMRDNQPQH
v_gene: TRBV14; len: 13; j_gene: TRBJ2-1; d_gene: .; CDR3aa: ASSQRSSPYNEQF
v_gene: TRBV5-1; len: 12; j_gene: TRBJ2-3; d_gene: TRBD2; CDR3aa: ASSSGTSGGTQY
v_gene: TRBV9; len: 14; j_gene: TRBJ2-5; d_gene: TRBD2; CDR3aa: ASSVGGGGGRETQY
v_gene: TRBV14; len: 13; j_gene: TRBJ1-1; d_gene: .; CDR3aa: ASSLRANLNTEAF
v_gene: TRBV6-5; len: 14; j_gene: TRBJ2-5; d_gene: TRBD2; CDR3aa: ASSYPTSGGQETQY
v_gene: TRBV5-6; len: 13; j_gene: TRBJ1-4; d_gene: .; CDR3aa: ASSLAGGSYEKLF